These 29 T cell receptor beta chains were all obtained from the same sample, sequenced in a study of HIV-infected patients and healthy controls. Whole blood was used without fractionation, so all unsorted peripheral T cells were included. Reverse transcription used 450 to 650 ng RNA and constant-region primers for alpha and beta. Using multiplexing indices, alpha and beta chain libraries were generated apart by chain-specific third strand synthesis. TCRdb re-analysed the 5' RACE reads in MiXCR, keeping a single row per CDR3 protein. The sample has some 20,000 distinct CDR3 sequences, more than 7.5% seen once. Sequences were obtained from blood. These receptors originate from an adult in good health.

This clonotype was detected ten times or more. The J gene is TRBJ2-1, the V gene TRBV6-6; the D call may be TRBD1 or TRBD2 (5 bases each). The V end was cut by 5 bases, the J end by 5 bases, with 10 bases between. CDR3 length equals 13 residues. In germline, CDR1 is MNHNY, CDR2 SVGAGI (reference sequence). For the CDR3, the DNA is TGTGCCAGCAGTCCGGGACGGAACAATGAGCAGTTCTTC. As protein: CASSPGRNNEQFF.

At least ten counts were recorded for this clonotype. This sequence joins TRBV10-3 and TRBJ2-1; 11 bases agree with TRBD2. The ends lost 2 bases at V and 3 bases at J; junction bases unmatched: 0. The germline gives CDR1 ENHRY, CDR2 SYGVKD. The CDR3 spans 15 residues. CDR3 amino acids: CAISETSGGYNEQFF. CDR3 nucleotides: TGTGCCATCAGTGAGACTAGCGGGGGCTACAATGAGCAGTTCTTC.

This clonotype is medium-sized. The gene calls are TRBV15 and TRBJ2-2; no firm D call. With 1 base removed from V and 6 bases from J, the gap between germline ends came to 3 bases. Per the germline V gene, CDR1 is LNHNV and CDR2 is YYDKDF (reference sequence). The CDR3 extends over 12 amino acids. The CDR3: CATSRVSGELFF. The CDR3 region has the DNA TGTGCCACCAGCAGAGTGTCCGGGGAGCTGTTTTTT.

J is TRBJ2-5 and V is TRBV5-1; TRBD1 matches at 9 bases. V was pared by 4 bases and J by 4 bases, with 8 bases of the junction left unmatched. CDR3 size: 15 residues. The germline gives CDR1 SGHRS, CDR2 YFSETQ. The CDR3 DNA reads TGCGCCAGCAGCCCTAACGGACAGGGGAGAGAGACCCAGTACTTC. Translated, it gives CASSPNGQGRETQYF. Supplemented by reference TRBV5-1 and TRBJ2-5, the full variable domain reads KAGVTQTPRYLIKTRGQQVTLSCSPISGHRSVSWYQQTPGQGLQFLFEYFSETQRNKGNFPGRFSGRQFSNSRSEMNVSTLELGDSALYLCASSPNGQGRETQYFGPGTRLLVL.

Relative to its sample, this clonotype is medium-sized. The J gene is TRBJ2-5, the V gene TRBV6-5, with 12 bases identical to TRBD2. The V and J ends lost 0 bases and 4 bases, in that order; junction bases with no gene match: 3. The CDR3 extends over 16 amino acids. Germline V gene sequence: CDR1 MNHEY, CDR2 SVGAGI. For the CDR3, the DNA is TGTGCCAGCAGTTACTCCGGACTAGCGGGACGAGAGACCCAGTACTTC. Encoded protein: CASSYSGLAGRETQYF.

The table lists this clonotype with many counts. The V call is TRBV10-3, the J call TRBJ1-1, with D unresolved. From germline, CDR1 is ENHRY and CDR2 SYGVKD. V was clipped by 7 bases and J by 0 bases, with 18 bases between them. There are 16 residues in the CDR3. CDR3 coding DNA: TGTGCCATCACCGTGAGTCGGACGGCCCTGAACACTGAAGCTTTCTTT. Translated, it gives CAITVSRTALNTEAFF.

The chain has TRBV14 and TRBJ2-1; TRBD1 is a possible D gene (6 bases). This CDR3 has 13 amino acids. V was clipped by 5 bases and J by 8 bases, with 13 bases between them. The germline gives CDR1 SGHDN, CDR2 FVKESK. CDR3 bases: TGTGCCAGCAGCGGGACACCGATCGATGAGCAGTTCTTC. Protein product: CASSGTPIDEQFF.

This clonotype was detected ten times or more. CDR3: CSVRPTQLALEYF. Written as DNA, the CDR3 is TGCAGCGTCCGACCCACCCAACTAGCTCTGGAGTACTTC. This chain connects TRBV29-1 to TRBJ2-7; a weak D match, TRBD2 (6 bases). From germline, CDR1 is SQVTM and CDR2 ANQGSEA. This CDR3 has 13 amino acids. V shed 6 bases and J shed 11 bases, with 23 bases lying between them.

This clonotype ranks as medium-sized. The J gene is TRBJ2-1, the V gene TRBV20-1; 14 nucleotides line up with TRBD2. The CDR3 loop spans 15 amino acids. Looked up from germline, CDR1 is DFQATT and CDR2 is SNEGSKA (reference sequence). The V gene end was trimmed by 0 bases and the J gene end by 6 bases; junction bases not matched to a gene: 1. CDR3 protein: CSAREGTSGSNEQFF. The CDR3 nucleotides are TGCAGTGCTAGAGAAGGGACTAGCGGGAGCAATGAGCAGTTCTTC.

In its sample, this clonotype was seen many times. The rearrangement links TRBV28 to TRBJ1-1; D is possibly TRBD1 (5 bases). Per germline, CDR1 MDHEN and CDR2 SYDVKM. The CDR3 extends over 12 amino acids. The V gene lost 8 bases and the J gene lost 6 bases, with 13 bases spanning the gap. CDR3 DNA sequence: TGTGCCAGCGGGACCGGACGACCTGAAGCTTTCTTT. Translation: CASGTGRPEAFF.

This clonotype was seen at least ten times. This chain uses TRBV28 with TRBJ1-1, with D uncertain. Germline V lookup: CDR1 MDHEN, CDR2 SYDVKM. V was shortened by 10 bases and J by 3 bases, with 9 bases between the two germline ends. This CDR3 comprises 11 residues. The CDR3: CATAKYTEAFF. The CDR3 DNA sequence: TGTGCCACCGCGAAGTACACTGAAGCTTTCTTT.

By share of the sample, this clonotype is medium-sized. The CDR3 coding sequence is TGCGCCAGTTCCCCGGGACTAGCGGGAGTGGTAGGCACAGATACGCAGTATTTT. This encodes CASSPGLAGVVGTDTQYF. The chain carries TRBV4-1 and TRBJ2-3; 14 bases are a match to TRBD2. The CDR3 consists of 18 residues. Germline assignment: CDR1 MGHRA and CDR2 YSYEKL. J gave up 1 base and V 9 bases, and 12 bases lay outside the gene matches.

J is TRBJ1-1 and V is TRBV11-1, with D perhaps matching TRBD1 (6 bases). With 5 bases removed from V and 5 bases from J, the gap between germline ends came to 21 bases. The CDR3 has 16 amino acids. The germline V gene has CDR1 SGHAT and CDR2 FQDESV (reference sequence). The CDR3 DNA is TGTGCCAGCAGCCGTACGACCGCAGGGGTGCGGACTGAAGCTTTCTTT. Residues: CASSRTTAGVRTEAFF.

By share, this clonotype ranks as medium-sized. The CDR3 here is CASSSRTSTDTQYF. The DNA of the CDR3 is TGTGCCAGCAGCTCCCGGACTAGCACAGATACGCAGTATTTT. This chain links TRBV7-2 with TRBJ2-3; perhaps TRBD2 as D (5 bases). Per the germline V gene, CDR1 is SGHTA and CDR2 is FQGNSA. The CDR3 loop spans 14 amino acids. V dropped 4 bases and J dropped 0 bases, with 8 bases sitting between them.

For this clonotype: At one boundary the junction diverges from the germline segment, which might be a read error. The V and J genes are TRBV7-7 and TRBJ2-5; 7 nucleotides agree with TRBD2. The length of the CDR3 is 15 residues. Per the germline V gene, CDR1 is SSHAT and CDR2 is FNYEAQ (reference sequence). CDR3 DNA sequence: TGTGCTAGCAGCAAGGGGCCTAGCGGAGAAGAGACCCAGTACTTC. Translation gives CASSKGPSGEETQYF. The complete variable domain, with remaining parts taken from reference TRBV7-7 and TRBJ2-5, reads GAGVSQSPRYKVTKRGQDVTLRCDPISSHATLYWYQQALGQGPEFLTYFNYEAQPDKSGLPSDRFSAERPEGSISTLTIQRTEQRDSAMYRCASSKGPSGEETQYFGPGTRLLVL.

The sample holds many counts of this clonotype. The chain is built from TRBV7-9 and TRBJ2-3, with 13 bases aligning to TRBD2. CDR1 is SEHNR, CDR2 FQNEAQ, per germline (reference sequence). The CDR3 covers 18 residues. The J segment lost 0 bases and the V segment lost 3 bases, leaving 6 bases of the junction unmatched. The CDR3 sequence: CASSFLTSGRASTDTQYF. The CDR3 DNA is TGTGCCAGCAGCTTCCTTACTAGCGGGAGGGCCAGCACAGATACGCAGTATTTT. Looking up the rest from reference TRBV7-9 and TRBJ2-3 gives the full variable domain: DTGVSQNPRHKITKRGQNVTFRCDPISEHNRLYWYRQTLGQGPEFLTYFQNEAQLEKSRLLSDRFSAERPKGSFSTLEIQRTEQGDSAMYLCASSFLTSGRASTDTQYFGPGTRLTVL.

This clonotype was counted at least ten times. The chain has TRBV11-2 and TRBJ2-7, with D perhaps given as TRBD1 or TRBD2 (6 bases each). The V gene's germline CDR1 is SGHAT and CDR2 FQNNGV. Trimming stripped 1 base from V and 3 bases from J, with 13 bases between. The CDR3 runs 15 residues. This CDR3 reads CASSLAGAAGYEQYF. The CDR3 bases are TGTGCCAGCAGCTTAGCGGGGGCGGCGGGCTACGAGCAGTACTTC.

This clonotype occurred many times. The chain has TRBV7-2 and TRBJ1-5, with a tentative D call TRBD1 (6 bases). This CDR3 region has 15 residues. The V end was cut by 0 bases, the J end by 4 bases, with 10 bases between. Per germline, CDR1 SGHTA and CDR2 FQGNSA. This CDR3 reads CASSLAQGLNQPQHF. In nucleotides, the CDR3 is TGTGCCAGCAGCTTAGCGCAGGGGTTGAATCAGCCCCAGCATTTT.

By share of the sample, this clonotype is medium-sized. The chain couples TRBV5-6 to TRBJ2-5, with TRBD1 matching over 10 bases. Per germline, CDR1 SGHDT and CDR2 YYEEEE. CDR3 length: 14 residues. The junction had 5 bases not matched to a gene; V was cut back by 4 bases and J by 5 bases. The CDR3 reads CASSTDRGLETQYF. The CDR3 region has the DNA TGTGCCAGCAGCACCGACAGGGGGCTCGAGACCCAGTACTTC. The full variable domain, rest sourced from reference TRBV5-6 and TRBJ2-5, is DAGVTQSPTHLIKTRGQQVTLRCSPKSGHDTVSWYQQALGQGPQFIFQYYEEEERQRGNFPDRFSGHQFPNYSSELNVNALLLGDSALYLCASSTDRGLETQYFGPGTRLLVL.

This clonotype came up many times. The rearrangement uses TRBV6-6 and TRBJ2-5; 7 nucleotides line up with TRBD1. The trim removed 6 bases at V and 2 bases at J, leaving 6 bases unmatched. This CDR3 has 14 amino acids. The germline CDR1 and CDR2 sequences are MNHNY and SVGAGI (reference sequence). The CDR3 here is CASRRGQDQETQYF. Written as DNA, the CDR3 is TGTGCCAGCAGACGAGGACAGGATCAAGAGACCCAGTACTTC.

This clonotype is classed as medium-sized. The CDR3 region is CASSEGSGDEQYF. Here the CDR3 DNA reads TGTGCCAGCAGTGAGGGTAGCGGGGACGAGCAGTACTTC. The chain is built from TRBV28 and TRBJ2-7, with 8 bases fitting TRBD2. The germline gives CDR1 MDHEN, CDR2 SYDVKM. Trimming removed 5 bases from V and 5 bases from J; junction bases left unmatched: 5. The CDR3 contains 13 residues.

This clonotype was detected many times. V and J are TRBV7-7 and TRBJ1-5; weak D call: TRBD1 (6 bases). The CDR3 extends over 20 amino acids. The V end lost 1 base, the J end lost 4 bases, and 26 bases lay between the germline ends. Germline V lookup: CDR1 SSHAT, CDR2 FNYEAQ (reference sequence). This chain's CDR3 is CASSLGSYREANNENQPQHF. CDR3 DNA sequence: TGTGCCAGCAGCTTAGGCTCGTACAGGGAGGCCAACAATGAAAATCAGCCCCAGCATTTT.

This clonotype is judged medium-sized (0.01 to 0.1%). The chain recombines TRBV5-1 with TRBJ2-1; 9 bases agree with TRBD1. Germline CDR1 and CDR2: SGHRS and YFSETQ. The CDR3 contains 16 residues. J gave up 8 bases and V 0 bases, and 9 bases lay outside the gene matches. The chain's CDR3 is CASSLVSGQGQYEQFF. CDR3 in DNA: TGCGCCAGCAGCTTGGTATCGGGACAGGGTCAGTATGAGCAGTTCTTC. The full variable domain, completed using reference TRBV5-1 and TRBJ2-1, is KAGVTQTPRYLIKTRGQQVTLSCSPISGHRSVSWYQQTPGQGLQFLFEYFSETQRNKGNFPGRFSGRQFSNSRSEMNVSTLELGDSALYLCASSLVSGQGQYEQFFGPGTRLTVL.

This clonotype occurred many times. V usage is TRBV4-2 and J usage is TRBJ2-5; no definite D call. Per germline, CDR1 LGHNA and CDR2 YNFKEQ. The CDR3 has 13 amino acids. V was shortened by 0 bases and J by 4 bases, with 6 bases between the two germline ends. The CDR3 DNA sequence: TGTGCCAGCAGCCAAGAACTAACAGAGACCCAGTACTTC. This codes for CASSQELTETQYF.

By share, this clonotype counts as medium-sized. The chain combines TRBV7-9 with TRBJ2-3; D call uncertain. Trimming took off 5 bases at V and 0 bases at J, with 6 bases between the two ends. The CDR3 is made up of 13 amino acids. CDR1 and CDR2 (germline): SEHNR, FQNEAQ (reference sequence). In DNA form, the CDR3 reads TGTGCCAGCAGCCTCGACAGCACAGATACGCAGTATTTT. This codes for CASSLDSTDTQYF.

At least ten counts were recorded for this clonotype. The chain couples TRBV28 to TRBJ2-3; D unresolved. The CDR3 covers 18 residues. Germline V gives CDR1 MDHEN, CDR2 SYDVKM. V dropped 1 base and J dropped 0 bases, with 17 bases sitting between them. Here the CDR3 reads CASSLFRSKGPSTDTQYF. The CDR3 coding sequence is TGTGCCAGCAGTTTATTCCGTTCGAAGGGCCCTAGCACAGATACGCAGTATTTT. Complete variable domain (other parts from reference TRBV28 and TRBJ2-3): DVKVTQSSRYLVKRTGEKVFLECVQDMDHENMFWYRQDPGLGLRLIYFSYDVKMKEKGDIPEGYSVSREKKERFSLILESASTNQTSMYLCASSLFRSKGPSTDTQYFGPGTRLTVL.

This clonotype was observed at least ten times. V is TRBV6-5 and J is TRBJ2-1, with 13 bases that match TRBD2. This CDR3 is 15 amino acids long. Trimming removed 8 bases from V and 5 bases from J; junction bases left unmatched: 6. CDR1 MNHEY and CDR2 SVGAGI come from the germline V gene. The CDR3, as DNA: TGTGCCAGCTCGAGGGGACTAGCGGGAAACAATGAGCAGTTCTTC. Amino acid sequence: CASSRGLAGNNEQFF.

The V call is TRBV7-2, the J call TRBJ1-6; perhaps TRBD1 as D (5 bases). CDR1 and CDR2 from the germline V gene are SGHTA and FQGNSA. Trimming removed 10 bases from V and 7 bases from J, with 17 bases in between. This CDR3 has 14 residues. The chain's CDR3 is CATSRGPRNSPLHF. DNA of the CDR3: TGTGCCACCTCAAGGGGACCACGGAATTCACCCCTCCACTTT.

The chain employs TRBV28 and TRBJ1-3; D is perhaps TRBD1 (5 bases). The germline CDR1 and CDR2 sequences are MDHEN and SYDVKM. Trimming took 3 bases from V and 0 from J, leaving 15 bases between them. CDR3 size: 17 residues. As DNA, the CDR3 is TGTGCCAGCAGTTTCCGGACACCACGAGACTCTGGAAACACCATATATTTT. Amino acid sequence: CASSFRTPRDSGNTIYF.